The present entry profiles one T cell receptor beta chain with its context. Its target is unknown. TCR beta CDR3 region amplification was performed from RNA transcripts. HTBI primers were employed in a first-round RT-PCR of the TCR CDR3. TCRdb processed the multiplex PCR reads anew with MiXCR; each CDR3 protein has one entry. Of a few hundred thousand distinct CDR3 sequences listed, roughly a fifth are singletons. Each ophthalmopathy patient scored at least 3 on the Clinical Activity Score and at least 4 on NOSPECS grade, with duration under 3 months. The source of the PBMCs was about 10 ml of fresh peripheral blood. The data belong to a study of T cells in Graves' hyperthyroidism and ophthalmopathy. Study at large: Peripheral blood was drawn at first diagnosis, prior to all treatment.

Study findings and constraints: The majority of expanded thyroid clonotypes above 0.001 also appeared in blood.

This clonotype originated in a man over 45 with Graves' ophthalmopathy. Sample: blood.

CDR3 protein: CSAREGGKGQPQHF. The CDR3 DNA is TGCAGTGCTAGAGAGGGAGGGAAAGGTCAGCCCCAGCATTTT. The genes are TRBV20-1 and TRBJ1-5; no reliable D call. Trimming removed 0 bases at V and 6 bases at J, with 12 bases between. Germline V gene data show CDR1 as DFQATT and CDR2 as SNEGSKA (reference sequence). This CDR3 has 14 amino acids.